This T cell receptor (beta chain) was captured in a study of shared clonotypes between healthy human individuals. This clone appeared a few times. The antigen is undetermined. The CDR3 spans 16 residues. Germline V CDR1 and CDR2: MGHRA, YSYEKL. V dropped 2 bases and J dropped 1; count of bases not matched to a gene: 6. Study-level findings and limits: Researchers found naive subsets generally carried larger estimated richness than memory subsets.

Produced via immunoSEQ multiplex PCR; TCRdb's table is partial and in-frame only. This sample has roughly 2,300,000 clones; about nine tenths occur once, and the top ten carry 0.3% to 0.45%. The chain carries TRBV4-1 and TRBJ1-1, with 8 bases aligning to TRBD1. The clonotype comes from a man between 18 and 29 years old in good health. Some clones in this sample may be carry-over from other donors' samples. Sequenced material: naive CD4+ T cells from PBMCs. The subset was: CD45RA+ positively selected. This CDR3 reads CASSQRGGQGNTEAFF. Written as DNA, the CDR3 is TGCGCCAGCAGCCAAAGGGGTGGACAGGGGAACACTGAAGCTTTCTTT.